One sample yielded the 32 T cell receptor beta chains listed below, sequenced in a study of T-cell memory formation after mild COVID-19. TCRdb used MiXCR to reprocess the 5' RACE reads, holding one entry per CDR3 protein. Among hundreds of thousands of distinct CDR3 sequences, roughly 15% were seen once, and the ten largest hold around a fifth. Input material: PBMCs or a T cell subset sorted from them (not recorded which). The receptors come from a man between 18 and 35 years old who had mild COVID-19 (a few samples of this study predate the infection). Cell type and time point are not known.

This chain connects TRBV7-9 to TRBJ1-6; D gene uncertain. The V and J ends lost 1 base and 11 bases respectively, with 6 bases between them. CDR3 length: 12 residues. CDR1 is SEHNR, CDR2 FQNEAQ, per germline (reference sequence). In DNA form, the CDR3 reads TGTGCCAGCAGCTTAGTTGGGGCACCCCTCCACTTT. It yields the protein CASSLVGAPLHF.

This clonotype turned up a few times. J is TRBJ1-2 and V is TRBV7-2; unclear D gene. Trimming took off 0 bases at V and 8 bases at J, with 7 bases between the two ends. The germline V gene encodes CDR1 SGHTA and CDR2 FQGNSA. The CDR3 sequence is 12 residues long. The CDR3 reads CASSLAVEGYTF. Written as DNA, the CDR3 is TGTGCCAGCAGCTTAGCTGTCGAAGGCTACACCTTC.

This sequence joins TRBV5-1 and TRBJ2-5, with D perhaps assigned TRBD1 or TRBD2 (5 bases each). The ends were cut back, 3 bases at V and 5 bases at J, with 11 bases in the middle. This CDR3 has 13 residues. Germline V CDR1 and CDR2: SGHRS, YFSETQ. CDR3 in amino acids: CASSSGWDETQYF. DNA for the CDR3: TGCGCCAGCAGCTCGGGGTGGGACGAGACCCAGTACTTC.

A few counts support this clonotype. The genes are TRBV9 and TRBJ1-6; TRBD1 might be the D (5 bases). The CDR3 extends over 17 amino acids. CDR1 and CDR2 (germline): SGDLS, YYNGEE. Trimming took 4 bases from V and 1 from J, leaving 15 bases between them. This CDR3 reads CASSPLGGVSYNSPLHF. CDR3 bases: TGTGCCAGCAGCCCCCTTGGGGGGGTATCCTATAATTCACCCCTCCACTTT.

This clonotype was observed a few times. The genes are TRBV12-3 or TRBV12-4 and TRBJ1-1; D remains unclear. This CDR3 spans 15 amino acids. V was shortened by 6 bases and J by 0 bases, with 14 bases between the two germline ends. The CDR3, as DNA: TGTGCCAGCAGACTCTTCTCCGGATTGAACACTGAAGCTTTCTTT. Translating it yields CASRLFSGLNTEAFF.

J is TRBJ2-7 and V is TRBV9, with TRBD1 identical over 7 bases. Per germline, CDR1 SGDLS and CDR2 YYNGEE. V was pared by 5 bases and J by 5 bases, with 10 bases of the junction left unmatched. The CDR3 spans 14 residues. The CDR3 here is CASSSTGTDNEQYF. In nucleotides, the CDR3 is TGTGCCAGCAGTTCGACAGGGACAGACAACGAGCAGTACTTC.

This clonotype was seen a few times. V and J are TRBV7-9 and TRBJ2-1, with D maybe TRBD2 (5 bases). The CDR3 is made up of 17 amino acids. With 2 bases removed from V and 0 bases from J, the gap between germline ends came to 14 bases. Per the germline V gene, CDR1 is SEHNR and CDR2 is FQNEAQ (reference sequence). The CDR3 is CASSLKLAFSSYNEQFF. CDR3 coding DNA: TGTGCCAGCAGCTTAAAGCTAGCCTTCAGCTCCTACAATGAGCAGTTCTTC.

The V gene is TRBV7-9, the J gene TRBJ2-5, with D tentatively TRBD1 (5 bases). With 1 base removed from V and 9 bases from J, the gap between germline ends came to 12 bases. Germline-derived CDR1 and CDR2 are SEHNR and FQNEAQ (reference sequence). The CDR3 consists of 13 residues. The CDR3 spells CASSLEPWGAQYF. The CDR3 region has the DNA TGTGCCAGCAGCTTAGAGCCGTGGGGCGCCCAGTACTTC.

This clonotype came up many times. The chain links TRBV7-2 to TRBJ2-5; the D is unclear. V was cut by 1 base and J by 4 bases, with 10 bases left in between. This CDR3 spans 14 amino acids. CDR1 SGHTA and CDR2 FQGNSA come from the germline V gene. The CDR3 DNA sequence: TGTGCCAGCAGCTTAGGGCAGGCACGAGAGACCCAGTACTTC. It encodes CASSLGQARETQYF. Full variable domain (remainder filled in from reference TRBV7-2 and TRBJ2-5): GAGVSQSPSNKVTEKGKDVELRCDPISGHTALYWYRQSLGQGLEFLIYFQGNSAPDKSGLPSDRFSAERTGGSVSTLTIQRTQQEDSAVYLCASSLGQARETQYFGPGTRLLVL.

The V and J genes are TRBV7-9 and TRBJ1-2; D gene uncertain. V lost 1 base to trimming and J lost 0 bases, with 12 bases between them. CDR3 length: 16 amino acids. Germline V gene data show CDR1 as SEHNR and CDR2 as FQNEAQ (reference sequence). This CDR3 is CASSLGRTAANYGYTF. Here the CDR3 DNA reads TGTGCCAGCAGCTTAGGACGGACTGCAGCTAACTATGGCTACACCTTC.

The chain employs TRBV5-4 and TRBJ1-1, with 7 positions matching TRBD1. With V trimmed by 4 bases and J by 11 bases, 11 bases remained unmatched. CDR3 length: 13 amino acids. The germline CDR1 and CDR2 sequences are SGHNT and YYREEE (reference sequence). The CDR3 DNA reads TGTGCCAGCAGCCCTCAGGGGGGAGATGAGGCTTTCTTT. The encoded protein is CASSPQGGDEAFF.

In its sample, this clonotype was seen many times. The J gene is TRBJ2-1, the V gene TRBV11-2; TRBD2 matches 10 bases. Germline CDR1 SGHAT, CDR2 FQNNGV. V lost 4 bases to trimming and J lost 4 bases; unmatched junction nucleotides: 4. This CDR3 spans 15 amino acids. The CDR3 is CASSSLAGGYNEQFF. The CDR3, as DNA: TGTGCCAGCAGCTCGTTAGCGGGGGGTTACAATGAGCAGTTCTTC.

The V and J genes are TRBV20-1 and TRBJ1-6; tentative D call: TRBD1 (6 bases). CDR1 and CDR2 from the germline V gene are DFQATT and SNEGSKA (reference sequence). CDR3 size: 14 residues. V lost 5 bases, J lost 6 bases, and 14 bases lay in between. CDR3 nucleotide sequence: TGCAGTGCTGACGGACAGCCGCTTAATTCACCCCTCCACTTT. It encodes CSADGQPLNSPLHF.

The V and J genes are TRBV7-6 and TRBJ1-1; D might be TRBD1 (5 bases). Germline V CDR1 and CDR2: SGHVS, FNYEAQ. This CDR3 region has 13 residues. V was trimmed by 5 bases and J by 1 base, leaving 8 bases between them. The CDR3 loop is CASSKDTNTEAFF. In nucleotides, the CDR3 is TGTGCCAGCAGCAAGGACACGAACACTGAAGCTTTCTTT. Full variable domain (missing parts from reference TRBV7-6 and TRBJ1-1): GAGVSQSPRYKVTKRGQDVALRCDPISGHVSLYWYRQALGQGPEFLTYFNYEAQQDKSGLPNDRFSAERPEGSISTLTIQRTEQRDSAMYRCASSKDTNTEAFFGQGTRLTVV.

The chain couples TRBV5-1 to TRBJ2-7; TRBD1 matches at 8 bases. The germline V gene has CDR1 SGHRS and CDR2 YFSETQ. V was pared by 4 bases and J by 3 bases, with 9 bases of the junction left unmatched. The CDR3 contains 15 residues. This CDR3 is CASSAGQGAYYEQYF. CDR3 in DNA: TGCGCCAGCAGCGCAGGACAGGGTGCGTACTACGAGCAGTACTTC.

The V call is TRBV20-1, the J call TRBJ1-5, with 8 bases identical to TRBD1. CDR1 and CDR2 from the germline V gene are DFQATT and SNEGSKA (reference sequence). V gave up 6 bases and J gave up 7 bases; unmatched junction bases: 5. CDR3 size: 12 residues. CDR3 in amino acids: CSARDRWQPQHF. For the CDR3, the DNA is TGCAGTGCCAGGGACAGGTGGCAGCCCCAGCATTTT.

The chain is built from TRBV7-9 and TRBJ2-5; D might be TRBD1 (5 bases). CDR3 length: 12 residues. With 4 bases removed from V and 13 bases from J, the gap between germline ends came to 16 bases. The germline gives CDR1 SEHNR, CDR2 FQNEAQ (reference sequence). The CDR3 is CASSSQGQRRYF. The CDR3 bases are TGTGCCAGCAGCTCCCAAGGACAACGTCGGTACTTC.

This clonotype was picked up a small number of times. V is TRBV19 and J is TRBJ2-2, with 12 bases that match TRBD2. The CDR3 consists of 16 residues. With V trimmed by 5 bases and J by 4 bases, 5 bases remained unmatched. Germline CDR1 is LNHDA and CDR2 is SQIVND (reference sequence). The CDR3 sequence: CASSPRTSGATGELFF. The CDR3 DNA sequence: TGTGCCAGTAGTCCGCGGACTAGCGGGGCCACCGGGGAGCTGTTTTTT.

This clonotype was counted many times. One end of the junction varies from germline; a read error may be responsible. J is TRBJ1-5 and V is TRBV5-1, with 7 bases lining up with TRBD1. Germline CDR1 is SGHRS and CDR2 is YFSETQ. This CDR3 spans 14 amino acids. CDR3 in amino acids: CASSSGQSNQPQHF. Written as DNA, the CDR3 is TGTGCCAGCAGCTCGGGACAGAGCAATCAGCCCCAGCATTTT.

The chain uses TRBV29-1 and TRBJ1-1; D possibly corresponds to TRBD1 (5 bases). Germline V lookup: CDR1 SQVTM, CDR2 ANQGSEA. The CDR3 is made up of 12 amino acids. Trimming cost V 0 bases and J 10 bases, with 12 bases left between them. The CDR3 reads CSVEDPGDGAFF. In nucleotides, the CDR3 is TGCAGCGTTGAAGATCCGGGGGATGGAGCTTTCTTT.

This clonotype was observed a few times. The rearrangement uses TRBV11-2 and TRBJ2-7, with D hard to call. This CDR3 has 12 amino acids. V was clipped by 4 bases and J by 5 bases, with 9 bases between them. CDR1 SGHAT and CDR2 FQNNGV come from the germline V gene. The CDR3 reads CASSSARHEQYV. As DNA, the CDR3 is TGTGCCAGCAGCTCGGCGCGGCACGAGCAGTACGTC.

This clonotype was counted a single time. The chain couples TRBV12-3 or TRBV12-4 to TRBJ2-3; 7 nucleotides align to TRBD2. This CDR3 is built from 14 residues. V dropped 3 bases and J dropped 5; count of bases not matched to a gene: 5. The CDR3 sequence: CASSFGEGQDTQYF. The CDR3 nucleotides read TGTGCCAGCAGTTTCGGGGAGGGCCAAGATACGCAGTATTTT.

A few counts support this clonotype. In DNA form, the CDR3 reads TGCGCCAGCAGCCACACCACAGGGGTAGTGGAGACCCAGTACTTC. Residues: CASSHTTGVVETQYF. This chain links TRBV4-3 with TRBJ2-5; TRBD1 agrees at 7 bases. Losses at the gene ends were 3 bases for V and 5 bases for J; bases not matched to a gene: 9. CDR3 size: 15 residues. Germline V lookup: CDR1 LGHNA, CDR2 YSLEER.

The rearrangement links TRBV11-1 to TRBJ2-7, with 7 bases identical to TRBD1. Germline V CDR1 and CDR2: SGHAT, FQDESV (reference sequence). The CDR3 sequence is 14 residues long. The CDR3 DNA is TGTGCCAGCAGCTTAGGAGGACAGGCCTACGAGAAGTACGTC. Translation: CASSLGGQAYEKYV.

This rearrangement joins TRBV5-6 to TRBJ1-2; TRBD1 agrees at 10 bases. The CDR3 spans 21 residues. Losses at the gene ends were 3 bases for V and 4 bases for J; bases not matched to a gene: 24. Germline V CDR1 and CDR2: SGHDT, YYEEEE. This CDR3 is CASSSLHQSPGQGSFPYGYTF. The CDR3 nucleotides are TGTGCCAGCAGCTCACTTCACCAGAGTCCGGGACAGGGGTCTTTCCCCTATGGCTACACCTTC.

This clonotype was detected only a few times. The chain employs TRBV5-6 and TRBJ2-3, with D tentatively TRBD2 (7 bases). CDR3 length: 15 amino acids. V lost 3 bases and J 5 bases, leaving 16 bases between the germline ends. Germline CDR1 and CDR2: SGHDT and YYEEEE. The DNA for the CDR3 is TGTGCCAGCAGCTGGGGGGGGACACAAGAAGATACGCAGTATTTT. The encoded protein is CASSWGGTQEDTQYF.

This clonotype was seen more than once but under ten times. This rearrangement joins TRBV2 to TRBJ2-1; 8 nucleotides agree with TRBD2. The CDR3 spans 13 residues. V lost 2 bases to trimming and J lost 9 bases; unmatched junction nucleotides: 3. Germline V gives CDR1 SNHLY, CDR2 FYNNEI. Here the CDR3 DNA reads TGTGCCAGCAGTGAACGGGGGACTAGTGAGCAGTTCTTC. Translating it yields CASSERGTSEQFF.

This clonotype was detected a few times. The genes are TRBV4-1 and TRBJ1-3; unclear D gene. The length of the CDR3 is 15 residues. Trimming took 4 bases from V and 2 from J, leaving 12 bases between them. The germline CDR1 and CDR2 sequences are MGHRA and YSYEKL. CDR3 sequence: CASSPKYRTGNTIYF. The CDR3, as DNA: TGCGCCAGCAGCCCTAAATACAGAACTGGAAACACCATATATTTT.

This clonotype was observed at least ten times. CDR3 nucleotides: TGCGCCAGCAGCTGGACGGGGAGCTCCTACGAGCAGTACTTC. Translated: CASSWTGSSYEQYF. V and J are TRBV5-1 and TRBJ2-7; D might be TRBD2 (5 bases). The CDR3 contains 14 residues. Germline-derived CDR1 and CDR2 are SGHRS and YFSETQ. Trimming pared 3 bases from V and 0 bases from J, leaving 10 bases between.

This sequence joins TRBV7-2 and TRBJ2-2; 8 bases align to TRBD1. V lost 2 bases, J lost 8 bases, and 4 bases stayed unmatched. The CDR3 is 14 residues long. CDR1 and CDR2 (germline): SGHTA, FQGNSA. The CDR3 is CASSLQGALGELFF. CDR3 DNA sequence: TGTGCCAGCAGCTTACAGGGGGCGCTTGGGGAGCTGTTTTTT.

There are many counts of this clonotype. The chain combines TRBV5-1 with TRBJ1-3, with D unresolved. The CDR3 covers 15 residues. V was pared by 4 bases and J by 3 bases, with 14 bases between. Germline V lookup: CDR1 SGHRS, CDR2 YFSETQ. The CDR3 DNA reads as TGCGCCAGCAGCCCAGATCTAGATTTTGGAAACACCATATATTTT. Translating it yields CASSPDLDFGNTIYF.

This clonotype was counted between two and nine times. This chain connects TRBV11-2 to TRBJ1-1, with TRBD1 matching 9 bases. J lost 5 bases, V lost 2 bases, and 3 bases had no gene match. This CDR3 is 14 amino acids long. Germline V gives CDR1 SGHAT, CDR2 FQNNGV. The CDR3 reads CASSLKTGGTEAFF. For the CDR3, the DNA is TGTGCCAGCAGCTTAAAGACAGGGGGGACTGAAGCTTTCTTT.